These 10 T cell receptor beta chains were sequenced from one sample in a study of tumor-infiltrating lymphocytes in localized non-small cell lung cancer. Profiling relied on immunoSEQ multiplex PCR, and the TCRdb table lists in-frame clones only, not all of them. This sample carries 15,000 to 20,000 clones, about 84% of them seen once, and the ten largest clones take about a tenth. Sequenced material: uninvolved lung tissue not adjacent to the tumor. These receptors came from a human donor with non-small cell lung cancer.

This chain uses TRBV7-2 with TRBJ2-1; TRBD2 agrees at 12 bases. The germline V gene encodes CDR1 SGHTA and CDR2 FQGNSA. V lost 5 bases to trimming and J lost 15 bases; unmatched junction nucleotides: 8. The CDR3 has 13 residues. The CDR3 reads CASSPDPSGRAFF. CDR3 coding DNA: TGTGCCAGCAGCCCCGATCCTAGCGGGAGGGCGTTCTTC.

This clone occurred a few times. The chain employs TRBV25-1 and TRBJ1-5; D gene uncertain. Trimming stripped 2 bases from V and 3 bases from J, with 8 bases between. The CDR3 is 14 residues long. CDR1 is MGHDK and CDR2 is SYGVNS in the germline V gene. The CDR3 DNA follows: TGTGCCAGCAGTGAAGCACAGCCCAATCAGCCCCAGCATTTT. This gives the protein CASSEAQPNQPQHF.

This clone was picked up a small number of times. This rearrangement joins TRBV6-1 to TRBJ2-7; TRBD1 matches at 7 bases. Trimming at V came to 2 bases and at J to 3 bases, leaving 7 bases not matched to a gene. In germline, CDR1 is MNHNS, CDR2 SASEGT. The CDR3 is 15 amino acids. The DNA of the CDR3 is TGTGCCAGCAGTGAAAGTGGGGCAGGGGGCTACGAGCAGTACTTC. Amino acids: CASSESGAGGYEQYF.

Only a few counts were recorded for this clone. This chain uses TRBV28 with TRBJ2-7; 11 bases are shared with TRBD1. The J segment lost 3 bases and the V segment lost 3 bases, leaving 4 bases of the junction unmatched. The CDR3 has 15 amino acids. The germline V gene has CDR1 MDHEN and CDR2 SYDVKM. The CDR3 DNA is TGTGCCAGCAGTTTCACCGGGACAGGGGGCTACGAGCAGTACTTC. Translating gives CASSFTGTGGYEQYF.

This clone is deemed medium-sized. The V and J genes are TRBV18 and TRBJ2-5; 7 bases match TRBD2. The CDR3 has 15 amino acids. CDR1 KGHSH and CDR2 LQKENI come from the germline V gene. V lost 4 bases, J lost 0 bases, and 5 bases stayed unmatched. Written as DNA, the CDR3 is TGTGCCAGCTCACGTAAGGGGACTAACCAAGAGACCCAGTACTTC. It specifies CASSRKGTNQETQYF. Filled out from reference TRBV18 and TRBJ2-5, the complete variable domain reads NAGVMQNPRHLVRRRGQEARLRCSPMKGHSHVYWYRQLPEEGLKFMVYLQKENIIDESGMPKERFSAEFPKEGPSILRIQQVVRGDSAAYFCASSRKGTNQETQYFGPGTRLLVL.

The J gene is TRBJ2-2, the V gene TRBV10-2, with D possibly TRBD2 on 6 matching bases. The CDR3 spans 15 residues. Deletions cut 6 bases from V and 1 base from J, with 12 bases between. Germline CDR1 reads WSHSY; CDR2 reads SAAADI. The DNA for the CDR3 is TGCGCCAGCAGATCCCTTAGCGGGAACACCGGGGAGCTGTTTTTT. This gives the protein CASRSLSGNTGELFF.

In its sample, this clone was seen once. The rearrangement links TRBV5-1 to TRBJ2-7; D is unresolved. Trimming took off 0 bases at V and 5 bases at J, with 9 bases between the two ends. The CDR3 has 13 amino acids. In germline, CDR1 is SGHRS, CDR2 YFSETQ. The CDR3, as DNA: TGCGCCAGCAGCTTGGTCTCGACCCACGAGCAGTACTTC. Translated, it gives CASSLVSTHEQYF. The complete variable domain, with remaining parts taken from reference TRBV5-1 and TRBJ2-7, reads KAGVTQTPRYLIKTRGQQVTLSCSPISGHRSVSWYQQTPGQGLQFLFEYFSETQRNKGNFPGRFSGRQFSNSRSEMNVSTLELGDSALYLCASSLVSTHEQYFGPGTRLTVT.

The V call is TRBV29-1, the J call TRBJ2-5; 8 bases map to TRBD1. Germline V lookup: CDR1 SQVTM, CDR2 ANQGSEA. CDR3 length equals 13 residues. Unmatched junction bases numbered 8, after V lost 7 bases and J lost 4 bases. CDR3 region: CSAGQGRGETQYF. The CDR3 DNA reads TGCAGCGCCGGACAGGGTCGTGGAGAGACCCAGTACTTC.

The chain employs TRBV19 and TRBJ2-7; D remains unclear. With 5 bases removed from V and 3 bases from J, the gap between germline ends came to 8 bases. This CDR3 is built from 12 residues. CDR1 and CDR2 (germline): LNHDA, SQIVND (reference sequence). This CDR3 is CASSPNYYEQYF. The CDR3 DNA reads TGTGCCAGTAGTCCAAACTACTACGAGCAGTACTTC. Combining the CDR3 with reference TRBV19 and TRBJ2-7 gives the whole variable domain DGGITQSPKYLFRKEGQNVTLSCEQNLNHDAMYWYRQDPGQGLRLIYYSQIVNDFQKGDIAEGYSVSREKKESFPLTVTSAQKNPTAFYLCASSPNYYEQYFGPGTRLTVT.

The chain combines TRBV29-1 with TRBJ2-1; 8 positions match TRBD1. The germline gives CDR1 SQVTM, CDR2 ANQGSEA. There are 12 residues in the CDR3. Losses at the gene ends were 7 bases for V and 7 bases for J; bases not matched to a gene: 6. CDR3 amino acids: CSADRVGNEQFF. CDR3 in DNA: TGCAGCGCGGACAGGGTAGGGAATGAGCAGTTCTTC.